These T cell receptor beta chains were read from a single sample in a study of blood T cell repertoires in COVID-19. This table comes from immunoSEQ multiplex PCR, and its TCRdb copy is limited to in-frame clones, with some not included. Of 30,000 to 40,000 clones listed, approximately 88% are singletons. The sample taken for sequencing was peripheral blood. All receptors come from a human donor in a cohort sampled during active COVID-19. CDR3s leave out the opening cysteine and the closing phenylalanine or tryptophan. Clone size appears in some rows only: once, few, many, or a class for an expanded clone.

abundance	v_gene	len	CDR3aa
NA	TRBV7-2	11	ASSLVMRAEQY
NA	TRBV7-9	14	ASSPVLGVMNTEAF
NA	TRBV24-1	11	ATSDPDSYGYT
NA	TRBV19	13	ASSPSTTAGYGYT
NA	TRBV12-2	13	ASRTRESSYNEQF
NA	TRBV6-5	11	ASSYQGNYGYT
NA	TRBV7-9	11	ASSSSGPGELF
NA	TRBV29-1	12	SARARGSGNTIY
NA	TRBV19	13	ATQRTRDRAYEQY
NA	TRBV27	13	ASSLAAGGYQPQH
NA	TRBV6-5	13	ASSRDRISGNTIY
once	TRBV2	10	ASSRVGETQY
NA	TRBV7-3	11	ASQRGVNSPLH
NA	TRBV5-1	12	ASSEGSGTGELF
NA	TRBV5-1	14	ASSRLGQGNTGELF
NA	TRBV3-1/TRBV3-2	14	ASSRRRGFGNTEAF
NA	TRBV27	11	ASSPRPGTEAF
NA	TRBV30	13	AWSVRPGVTGELF
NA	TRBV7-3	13	ASSLDGGNTGELF
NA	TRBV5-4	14	ASSSNPGQGLSPLH
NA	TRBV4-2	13	ASSTFKEHSQPQH
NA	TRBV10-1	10	ASTKIDQPQH
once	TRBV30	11	AWSWGRDEKLF
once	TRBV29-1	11	SVDLRTAGEQF
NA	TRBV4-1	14	ASSQVQEIHQETQY
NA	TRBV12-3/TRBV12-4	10	ASQGAKNIQY
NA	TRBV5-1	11	ATSGHQGGEQF
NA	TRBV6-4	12	ASSGLAGTGELF
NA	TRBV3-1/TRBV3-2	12	ASSLLQGARGYT
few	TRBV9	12	ASSEGVAGGELF
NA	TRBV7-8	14	ASSLGLAGVYNEQF
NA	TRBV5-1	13	ASSLEQGVLDEQF
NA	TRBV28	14	ASSSPGQRGANVLT
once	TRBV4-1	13	ASSQPGLGADTQY
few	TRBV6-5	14	ASSYGNRGHNYGYT
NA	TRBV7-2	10	ASSLRSYGYT
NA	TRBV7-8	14	ASSLETVRDHQPQH
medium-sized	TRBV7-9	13	ASSPGDWGDNEQF
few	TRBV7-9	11	ASSDLSGYGYT
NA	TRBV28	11	ASRPSPSYEQY
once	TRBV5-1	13	ASSLVGLGKETQY
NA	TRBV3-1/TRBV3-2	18	ASSQEIPDRANRLNYGYT
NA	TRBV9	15	ASSPGSGGASYNEQF
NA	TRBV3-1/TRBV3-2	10	ASSLTVTEQF
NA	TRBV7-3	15	ASSPNPLSGAYNEQF
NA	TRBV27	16	ASSFFGASGHSTDTQY
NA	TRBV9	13	ASSVETSGRNEQF
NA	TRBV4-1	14	ASSEDRVAGANVLT
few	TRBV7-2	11	ASSYRGQDEQF
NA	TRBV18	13	ASSMDRGPGNEQF
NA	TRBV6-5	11	ASSFVLNTEAF
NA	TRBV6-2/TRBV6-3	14	ASSPSGGAIVHTQY
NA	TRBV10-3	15	AISESPRWTGTKGYT